This T cell receptor (beta chain) was obtained from a study of blood T cell repertoires in COVID-19. Trimming took 2 bases from V and 5 from J, leaving 9 bases between them. Per the germline V gene, CDR1 is GTSNPN and CDR2 is SVGIG (reference sequence). The CDR3 runs to 12 residues. Per the original data handling: Amplification from reference gene primers served as the basis for estimated nucleated cell counts. The repertoire was sequenced with immunoSEQ multiplex PCR; TCRdb's copy has only in-frame clones and lacks some. The V and J calls and the clone size are those of that table, but D and trimming were determined from the DNA. The sample holds around 300,000 clones, 85% to 90% seen once.

The gene calls are TRBV30 and TRBJ1-1; no clear D. The sequence came from a woman aged 45-59 years with active or convalescent COVID-19. The sequenced sample consisted of peripheral blood. DNA for the CDR3: TGTGCCTGGAGTAGAAGAGGGACTGAAGCTTTCTTT. Its translation is CAWSRRGTEAFF.